This entry lists 26 T cell receptor beta chains sequenced from one sample in a study of cytomegalovirus exposure and HLA in healthy donors (dated by TCRdb to about 2017). Library preparation was by the immunoSEQ multiplex PCR assay. For the multiplex PCR, a mixture combining 60 forward primers for TCR Vbeta segments and 13 reverse primers for TCR Jbeta segments was used. Imported from immuneACCESS, the table was reduced by TCRdb to in-frame sequences with V and J called. These copies leave out some clones; in studies compared against another copy, an unresolved V gene accounts for under half, and the cause of the remainder is not known. The sample table shows 160,000 or so clones, and 80% are seen once. 4% to 5.5% of the sample is in the top ten clones. The source material was PBMCs. The receptor set was obtained from a man aged 25 to 45 in good health and CMV-seronegative.

CDR3 coding DNA: TGTGCCGCTCAACAGGGTGTGGGGACCGGGGAGCTGTTTTTT. Protein: CAAQQGVGTGELFF. The V and J genes are TRBV5-5 and TRBJ2-2, with D possibly TRBD1 on 6 matching bases. In germline, CDR1 is SGHKS, CDR2 YYEKEE (reference sequence). This CDR3 comprises 14 residues. V lost 10 bases and J lost 5, with 18 bases in between.

The chain recombines TRBV6-6 with TRBJ2-2, with a weak D call TRBD1 (5 bases). The germline gives CDR1 MNHNY, CDR2 SVGAGI (reference sequence). V lost 1 base and J lost 3, with 9 bases in between. The CDR3 totals 15 residues. CDR3 DNA: TGTGCCAGCAGTTACTGGCAGGGCCACACCGGGGAGCTGTTTTTT. Protein: CASSYWQGHTGELFF.

The J gene is TRBJ1-3, the V gene TRBV13, with a possible D match to TRBD1 (6 bases). The CDR3 has 16 amino acids. The V and J ends lost 1 base and 1 base respectively, with 11 bases between them. Germline values: CDR1 PRHDT, CDR2 FYEKMQ (reference sequence). CDR3 sequence (DNA): TGTGCCAGCAGCTTAGACAGGGCAACTTCTGGAAACACCATATATTTT. Amino acid sequence: CASSLDRATSGNTIYF.

The chain carries TRBV13 and TRBJ1-4; no clear D gene. The CDR3 length is 14 residues. Germline V lookup: CDR1 PRHDT, CDR2 FYEKMQ (reference sequence). V lost 5 bases and J lost 8, with 15 bases in between. CDR3 residues: CASSTGREREKLFF. CDR3 DNA sequence: TGTGCCAGCAGCACGGGGAGGGAGCGAGAAAAACTGTTTTTT.

This clone has a single count. The rearrangement uses TRBV18 and TRBJ1-1; no clear D gene. CDR3 length equals 12 residues. The germline V and J ends were trimmed by 6 bases and 0 bases, with 5 bases remaining between them. Looked up from germline, CDR1 is KGHSH and CDR2 is LQKENI. CDR3 region: CASSQVNTEAFF. The CDR3 coding sequence is TGTGCCAGCTCTCAGGTGAACACTGAAGCTTTCTTT.

This clone was seen a handful of times. The chain recombines TRBV30 with TRBJ1-5; 7 nucleotides line up with TRBD1. V dropped 3 bases and J dropped 4; count of bases not matched to a gene: 9. The germline V gene has CDR1 GTSNPN and CDR2 SVGIG (reference sequence). The CDR3 is 15 amino acids. The CDR3 sequence: CAWSETPTGNQPQHF. The CDR3 bases are TGTGCCTGGAGCGAAACCCCGACAGGGAATCAGCCCCAGCATTTT.

The rearrangement joins TRBV30 to TRBJ1-6; unclear D gene. This CDR3 contains 13 residues. Trimming shortened V by 1 base and J by 10 bases, and 11 bases separated the two germline ends. Germline lookup yields CDR1 GTSNPN and CDR2 SVGIG (reference sequence). The CDR3 protein is CAWSGNRGSPLHF. The CDR3 DNA follows: TGTGCCTGGAGTGGAAACAGAGGGTCACCCCTCCACTTT.

The chain carries TRBV4-1 and TRBJ2-1; 12 bases agree with TRBD1. The length of the CDR3 is 16 residues. V was clipped by 0 bases and J by 7 bases; unmatched bases: 4. Looked up from germline, CDR1 is MGHRA and CDR2 is YSYEKL. In DNA form, the CDR3 reads TGCGCCAGCAGCCAAGATCCGGGACAGGGGGCGAATGAGCAGTTCTTC. Translation gives CASSQDPGQGANEQFF.

This clone has only one observation. The chain couples TRBV6-5 to TRBJ2-5; D is possibly TRBD2 (6 bases). Germline-derived CDR1 and CDR2 are MNHEY and SVGAGI. The V gene lost 2 bases and the J gene lost 4 bases, with 14 bases spanning the gap. This CDR3 is 15 amino acids long. In DNA, the CDR3 is TGTGCCAGCAGTTACGGAGGGGAGGCGTCAGAGACCCAGTACTTC. This codes for CASSYGGEASETQYF.

V gene TRBV5-1 combines with J gene TRBJ1-1; no definite D call. CDR3 length: 14 amino acids. The V gene's germline CDR1 is SGHRS and CDR2 YFSETQ. V dropped 2 bases and J dropped 2 bases, with 10 bases sitting between them. Written as DNA, the CDR3 is TGCGCCAGCAGCTTCGGGAGTTTAAACACTGAAGCTTTCTTT. It codes for CASSFGSLNTEAFF.

The chain has TRBV7-8 and TRBJ1-2, with D tentatively TRBD1 (6 bases). This CDR3 comprises 14 residues. The germline V and J ends were trimmed by 8 bases and 3 bases, with 16 bases remaining between them. CDR1 SGHVS and CDR2 FQNEAQ come from the germline V gene. CDR3 residues: CASRPRGAYYGYTF. The CDR3 DNA reads TGTGCCAGCCGCCCCCGGGGGGCTTACTATGGCTACACCTTC.

The chain is built from TRBV19 and TRBJ2-7; 8 nucleotides align to TRBD1. V was pared by 10 bases and J by 3 bases, with 8 bases of the junction left unmatched. This CDR3 comprises 13 residues. In germline, CDR1 is LNHDA, CDR2 SQIVND (reference sequence). The CDR3 is CATRGQGDYEQYF. The CDR3 DNA reads as TGTGCCACACGCGGACAGGGCGACTACGAGCAGTACTTC.

This clone was detected only a few times. The J gene is TRBJ2-7, the V gene TRBV29-1; D ambiguous. V lost 6 bases to trimming and J lost 5 bases, with 11 bases between them. CDR3 size: 11 residues. Germline V gene lookup returns CDR1 SQVTM and CDR2 ANQGSEA. The CDR3 sequence is CSVRSVDEQYF. The DNA for the CDR3 is TGCAGCGTCCGTTCTGTAGACGAGCAGTACTTC.

Here the CDR3 reads CASSFNRGLDEQFF. The CDR3 DNA is TGTGCCAGCAGTTTTAACAGGGGGCTTGATGAGCAGTTCTTC. J is TRBJ2-1 and V is TRBV5-6; TRBD1 aligns across 9 bases. This CDR3 contains 14 residues. V lost 5 bases to trimming and J lost 8 bases; unmatched junction nucleotides: 8. Germline-derived CDR1 and CDR2 are SGHDT and YYEEEE.

This chain uses TRBV7-9 with TRBJ1-3, with D possibly being TRBD1 (5 bases). The CDR3 consists of 11 residues. Germline V gives CDR1 SEHNR, CDR2 FQNEAQ (reference sequence). V lost 5 bases to trimming and J lost 8 bases, with 7 bases between them. The DNA of the CDR3 is TGTGCCAGCAGCCGGGGGGACACCATATATTTT. It encodes CASSRGDTIYF.

This rearrangement joins TRBV6-1 to TRBJ2-2, with 7 bases aligning to TRBD1. Germline V lookup: CDR1 MNHNS, CDR2 SASEGT. J was trimmed by 5 bases and V by 3 bases; bases with no gene match: 3. The CDR3 loop spans 14 amino acids. The CDR3: CASSDGTETGELFF. The CDR3 coding sequence is TGTGCCAGCAGTGATGGGACAGAAACCGGGGAGCTGTTTTTT.

As to this clone: Sequence at one end of the junction differs from germline and may be a read error. The V and J genes are TRBV11-2 and TRBJ1-4; possible D gene TRBD1, 5 bases. Germline V gene sequence: CDR1 SGHAT, CDR2 FQNNGV. The CDR3 covers 15 residues. In DNA form, the CDR3 reads TGTGCCAGCAGCTACATTCTGGGGCCCCCGGTCCGGCTAATTTTT. This encodes CASSYILGPPVRLIF.

This clone was counted once. The chain carries TRBV27 and TRBJ2-7; 8 bases fit TRBD1. The V gene end was trimmed by 3 bases and the J gene end by 2 bases; junction bases not matched to a gene: 3. The CDR3 length is 14 residues. Germline CDR1 and CDR2: MNHEY and SMNVEV (reference sequence). The CDR3 loop reads CASSFGTGPYEQYF. The DNA for the CDR3 is TGTGCCAGCAGTTTCGGGACAGGCCCCTACGAGCAGTACTTC.

The chain recombines TRBV7-6 with TRBJ2-2; D is unclear. Germline V gene lookup returns CDR1 SGHVS and CDR2 FNYEAQ. This CDR3 is 16 amino acids long. Deletions cut 1 base from V and 0 bases from J, with 9 bases between. The CDR3 loop reads CASSLGSGTNTGELFF. The CDR3 bases are TGTGCCAGCAGCTTAGGGAGTGGTACGAACACCGGGGAGCTGTTTTTT.

This clone has more than one count but fewer than ten. The germline gene is not matched at one end of the junction; a read error may be the cause. The genes are TRBV6-5 and TRBJ1-1; possible D gene TRBD1, 5 bases. The CDR3 runs to 9 residues. The germline V gene encodes CDR1 MNHEY and CDR2 SVGAGI. The CDR3 DNA reads as TGTGCCAGCAGTCTTGGCAGGGTCTTT. This gives the protein CASSLGRVF.

The chain recombines TRBV11-1 with TRBJ2-3; a weak D match, TRBD1 (5 bases). Trimming took 5 bases from V and 0 from J, leaving 12 bases between them. Germline values: CDR1 SGHAT, CDR2 FQDESV (reference sequence). The CDR3 length is 15 residues. CDR3 sequence (DNA): TGTGCCAGCAGCACCCGGACAATAAGCACAGATACGCAGTATTTT. Translating it yields CASSTRTISTDTQYF.

The chain employs TRBV29-1 and TRBJ2-5; 11 positions match TRBD2. With 8 bases clipped from V and 9 bases from J, the junction kept 14 bases outside the gene matches. CDR1 and CDR2 (germline): SQVTM, ANQGSEA. This CDR3 has 14 amino acids. CDR3 region: CSTEGLAGGGAQYF. DNA for the CDR3: TGCAGCACCGAAGGCCTAGCGGGGGGTGGGGCCCAGTACTTC. The entire variable domain, with the rest obtained from reference TRBV29-1 and TRBJ2-5, is as follows: SAVISQKPSRDICQRGTSLTIQCQVDSQVTMMFWYRQQPGQSLTLIATANQGSEATYESGFVIDKFPISRPNLTFSTLTVSNMSPEDSSIYLCSTEGLAGGGAQYFGPGTRLLVL.

The rearrangement uses TRBV27 and TRBJ1-2, with D perhaps TRBD1 (6 bases). The germline V and J ends were trimmed by 6 bases and 1 base, with 12 bases remaining between them. Germline CDR1 MNHEY, CDR2 SMNVEV (reference sequence). This CDR3 has 14 residues. As DNA, the CDR3 is TGTGCCAGCAGCCCTACAGGGTTTAACTATGGCTACACCTTC. Translating it yields CASSPTGFNYGYTF.

This clone was seen more than once but under ten times. V and J are TRBV19 and TRBJ1-5, with TRBD1 identical over 8 bases. This CDR3 is 15 amino acids long. Trimming cost V 3 bases and J 7 bases; bases outside gene matches: 8. Germline CDR1 LNHDA, CDR2 SQIVND (reference sequence). This CDR3 is CASSINQGARQPQHF. Written as DNA, the CDR3 is TGTGCCAGTAGTATTAACCAGGGGGCAAGGCAGCCCCAGCATTTT.

V and J are TRBV5-5 and TRBJ2-7, with 9 nucleotides matching TRBD1. CDR3 length equals 18 residues. The germline V gene has CDR1 SGHKS and CDR2 YYEKEE (reference sequence). V shed 0 bases and J 1 base; nucleotides not matched to a gene: 11. This chain's CDR3 is CASSLVRDREFFSYEQYF. The CDR3 coding sequence is TGTGCCAGCAGCTTGGTGAGGGACAGGGAGTTTTTTTCCTACGAGCAGTACTTC. The full variable domain, rest sourced from reference TRBV5-5 and TRBJ2-7, is DAGVTQSPTHLIKTRGQQVTLRCSPISGHKSVSWYQQVLGQGPQFIFQYYEKEERGRGNFPDRFSARQFPNYSSELNVNALLLGDSALYLCASSLVRDREFFSYEQYFGPGTRLTVT.

V gene TRBV30 combines with J gene TRBJ2-1; TRBD2 matches 8 bases. J was trimmed by 0 bases and V by 5 bases; bases with no gene match: 3. CDR3 length: 14 amino acids. CDR1 and CDR2 from the germline V gene are GTSNPN and SVGIG (reference sequence). The CDR3 here is CAWSSGSSYNEQFF. DNA of the CDR3: TGTGCCTGGTCAAGCGGGAGCTCCTACAATGAGCAGTTCTTC. Filled out from reference TRBV30 and TRBJ2-1, the complete variable domain reads SQTIHQWPATLVQPVGSPLSLECTVEGTSNPNLYWYRQAAGRGLQLLFYSVGIGQISSEVPQNLSASRPQDRQFILSSKKLLLSDSGFYLCAWSSGSSYNEQFFGPGTRLTVL.